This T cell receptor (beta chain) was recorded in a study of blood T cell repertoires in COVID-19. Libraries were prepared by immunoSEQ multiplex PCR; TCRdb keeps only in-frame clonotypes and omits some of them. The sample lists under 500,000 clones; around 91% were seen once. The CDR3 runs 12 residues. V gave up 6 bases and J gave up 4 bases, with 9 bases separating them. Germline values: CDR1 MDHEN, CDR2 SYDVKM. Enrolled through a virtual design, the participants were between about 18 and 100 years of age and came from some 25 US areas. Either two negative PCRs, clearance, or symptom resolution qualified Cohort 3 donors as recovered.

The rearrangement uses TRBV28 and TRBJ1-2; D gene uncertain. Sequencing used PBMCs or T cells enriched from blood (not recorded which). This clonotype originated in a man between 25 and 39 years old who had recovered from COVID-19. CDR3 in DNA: TGTGCCAGCAGCCTGTCTTTCTATGGCTACACCTTC. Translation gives CASSLSFYGYTF.